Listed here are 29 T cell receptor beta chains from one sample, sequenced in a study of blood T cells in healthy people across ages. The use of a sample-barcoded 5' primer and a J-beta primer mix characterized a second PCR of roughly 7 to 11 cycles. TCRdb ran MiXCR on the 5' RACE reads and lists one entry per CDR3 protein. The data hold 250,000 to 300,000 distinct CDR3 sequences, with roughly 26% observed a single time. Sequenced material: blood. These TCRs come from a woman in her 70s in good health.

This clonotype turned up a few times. The chain's CDR3 is CSALQTSVNYEQYF. As DNA, the CDR3 is TGCAGTGCTCTCCAGACTAGCGTGAACTACGAGCAGTACTTC. The chain recombines TRBV20-1 with TRBJ2-7; 8 positions agree with TRBD2. The CDR3 consists of 14 residues. CDR1 is DFQATT, CDR2 SNEGSKA, per germline (reference sequence). V gave up 5 bases and J gave up 3 bases; unmatched junction bases: 9.

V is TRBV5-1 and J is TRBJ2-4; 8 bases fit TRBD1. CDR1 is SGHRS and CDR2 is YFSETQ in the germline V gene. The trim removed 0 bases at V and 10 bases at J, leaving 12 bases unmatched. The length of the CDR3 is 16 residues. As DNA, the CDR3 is TGCGCCAGCAGCTTGGGCGGGACAGGTCAACTGTTGATTCAGTACTTC. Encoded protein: CASSLGGTGQLLIQYF.

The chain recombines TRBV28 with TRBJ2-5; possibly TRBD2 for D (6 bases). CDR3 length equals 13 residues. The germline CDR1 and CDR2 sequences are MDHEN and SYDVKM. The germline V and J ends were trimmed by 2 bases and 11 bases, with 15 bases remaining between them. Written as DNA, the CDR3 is TGTGCCAGCAGTTTACGGCGGGCTCGGGAGCAGTACTTC. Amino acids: CASSLRRAREQYF.

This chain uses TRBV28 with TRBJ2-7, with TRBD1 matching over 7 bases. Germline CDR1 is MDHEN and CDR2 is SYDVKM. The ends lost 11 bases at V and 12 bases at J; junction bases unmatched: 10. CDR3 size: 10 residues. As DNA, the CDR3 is TGTGCCGTTCACAGGGGCCCCTCGTACTTC. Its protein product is CAVHRGPSYF.

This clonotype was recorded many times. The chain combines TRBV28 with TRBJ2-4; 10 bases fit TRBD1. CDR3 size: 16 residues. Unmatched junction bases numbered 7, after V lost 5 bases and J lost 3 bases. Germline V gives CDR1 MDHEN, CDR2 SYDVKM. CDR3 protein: CASSPTGQGNKNIQYF. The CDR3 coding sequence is TGTGCCAGCAGTCCCACGGGACAGGGGAACAAAAACATTCAGTACTTC.

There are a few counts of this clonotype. As DNA, the CDR3 is TGTGCCAGCAGTTTTCAACAGGGCCCCTACGAGCAGTACTTC. This sequence encodes CASSFQQGPYEQYF. The V and J genes are TRBV12-3 or TRBV12-4 and TRBJ2-7; weak D call: TRBD1 (6 bases). The V gene lost 3 bases and the J gene lost 2 bases, with 11 bases spanning the gap. The CDR3 has 14 amino acids.

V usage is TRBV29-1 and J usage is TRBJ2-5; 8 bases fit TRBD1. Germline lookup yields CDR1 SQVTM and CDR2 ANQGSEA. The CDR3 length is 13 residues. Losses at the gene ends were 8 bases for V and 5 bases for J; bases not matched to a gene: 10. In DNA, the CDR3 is TGCAGCACAAGCGACAGGGGATATGAGACCCAGTACTTC. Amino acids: CSTSDRGYETQYF.

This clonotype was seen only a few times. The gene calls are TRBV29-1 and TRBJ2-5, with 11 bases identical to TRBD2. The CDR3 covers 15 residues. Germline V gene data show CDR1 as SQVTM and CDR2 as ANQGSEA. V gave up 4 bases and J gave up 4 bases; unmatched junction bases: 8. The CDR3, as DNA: TGCAGCGTTGTACTAGCGGGAGCGGGGGGAGAGACCCAGTACTTC. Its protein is CSVVLAGAGGETQYF.

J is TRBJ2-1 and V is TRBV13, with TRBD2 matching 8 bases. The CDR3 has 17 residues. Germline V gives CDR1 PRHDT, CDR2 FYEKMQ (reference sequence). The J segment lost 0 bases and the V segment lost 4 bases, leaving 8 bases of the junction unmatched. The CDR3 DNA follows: TGTGCCAGCAGCTCATTGGGGGCGGGAGGCTCCTACAATGAGCAGTTCTTC. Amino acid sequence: CASSSLGAGGSYNEQFF. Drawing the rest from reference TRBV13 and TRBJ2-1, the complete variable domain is AAGVIQSPRHLIKEKRETATLKCYPIPRHDTVYWYQQGPGQDPQFLISFYEKMQSDKGSIPDRFSAQQFSDYHSELNMSSLELGDSALYFCASSSLGAGGSYNEQFFGPGTRLTVL.

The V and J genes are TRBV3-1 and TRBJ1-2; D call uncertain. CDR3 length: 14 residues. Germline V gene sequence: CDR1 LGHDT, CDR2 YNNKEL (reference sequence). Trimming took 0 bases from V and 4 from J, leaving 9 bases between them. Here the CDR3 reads CASSQDTFGYGYTF. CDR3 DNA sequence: TGTGCCAGCAGCCAAGATACATTTGGCTATGGCTACACCTTC.

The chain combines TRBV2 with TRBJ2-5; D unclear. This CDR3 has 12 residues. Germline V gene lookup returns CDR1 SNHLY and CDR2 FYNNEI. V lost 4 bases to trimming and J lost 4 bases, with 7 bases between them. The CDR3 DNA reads TGTGCCAGCAGTGGGATCGGAGAGACCCAGTACTTC. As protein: CASSGIGETQYF.

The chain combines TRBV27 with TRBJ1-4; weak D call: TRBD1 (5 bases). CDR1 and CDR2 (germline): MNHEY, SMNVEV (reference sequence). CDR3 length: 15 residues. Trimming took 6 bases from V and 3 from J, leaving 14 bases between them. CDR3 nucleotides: TGTGCCAGCAGCCTGGGGTGGGGGTCTAATGAAAAACTGTTTTTT. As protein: CASSLGWGSNEKLFF. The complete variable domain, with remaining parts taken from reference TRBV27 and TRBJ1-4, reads EAQVTQNPRYLITVTGKKLTVTCSQNMNHEYMSWYRQDPGLGLRQIYYSMNVEVTDKGDVPEGYKVSRKEKRNFPLILESPSPNQTSLYFCASSLGWGSNEKLFFGSGTQLSVL.

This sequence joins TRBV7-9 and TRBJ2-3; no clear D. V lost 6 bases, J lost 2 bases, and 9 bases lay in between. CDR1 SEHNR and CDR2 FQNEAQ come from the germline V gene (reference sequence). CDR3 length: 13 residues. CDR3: CASRLTTTDTQYF. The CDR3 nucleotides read TGTGCCAGCAGGTTAACTACCACAGATACGCAGTATTTT.

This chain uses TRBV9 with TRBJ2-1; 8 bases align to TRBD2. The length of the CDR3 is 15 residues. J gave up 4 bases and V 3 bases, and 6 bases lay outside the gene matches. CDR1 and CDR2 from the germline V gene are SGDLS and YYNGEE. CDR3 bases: TGTGCCAGCAGCGCCGTAGCGGGGCTTTACAATGAGCAGTTCTTC. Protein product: CASSAVAGLYNEQFF.

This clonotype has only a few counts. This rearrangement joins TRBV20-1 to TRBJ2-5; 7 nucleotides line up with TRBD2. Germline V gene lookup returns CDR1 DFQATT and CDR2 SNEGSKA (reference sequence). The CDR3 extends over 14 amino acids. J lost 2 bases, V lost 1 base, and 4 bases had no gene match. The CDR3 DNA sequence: TGCAGTGCTAGAGTCGAGGGACTACAAGAGACCCAGTACTTC. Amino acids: CSARVEGLQETQYF.

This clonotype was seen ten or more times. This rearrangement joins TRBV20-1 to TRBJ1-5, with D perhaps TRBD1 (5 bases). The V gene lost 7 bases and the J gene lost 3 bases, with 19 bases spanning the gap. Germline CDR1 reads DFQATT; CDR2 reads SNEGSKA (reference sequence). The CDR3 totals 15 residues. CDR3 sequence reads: CSVNGGWGDNQPQHF. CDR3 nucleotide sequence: TGCAGTGTAAATGGGGGGTGGGGTGACAATCAGCCCCAGCATTTT.

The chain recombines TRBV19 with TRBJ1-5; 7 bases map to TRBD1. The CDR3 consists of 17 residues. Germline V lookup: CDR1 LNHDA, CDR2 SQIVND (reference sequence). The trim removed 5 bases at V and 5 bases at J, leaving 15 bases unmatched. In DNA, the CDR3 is TGTGCCAGTAGTGGAACAGGGGACTCGGTGCGCTATCAGCCCCAGCATTTT. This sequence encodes CASSGTGDSVRYQPQHF.

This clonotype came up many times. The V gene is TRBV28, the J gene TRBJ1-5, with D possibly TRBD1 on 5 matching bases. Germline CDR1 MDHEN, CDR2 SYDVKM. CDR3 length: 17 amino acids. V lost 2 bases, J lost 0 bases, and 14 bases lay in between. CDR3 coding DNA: TGTGCCAGCAGTTTAGAGGGGTCAGAGTTTAGCAATCAGCCCCAGCATTTT. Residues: CASSLEGSEFSNQPQHF. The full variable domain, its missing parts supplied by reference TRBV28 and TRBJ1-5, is DVKVTQSSRYLVKRTGEKVFLECVQDMDHENMFWYRQDPGLGLRLIYFSYDVKMKEKGDIPEGYSVSREKKERFSLILESASTNQTSMYLCASSLEGSEFSNQPQHFGDGTRLSIL.

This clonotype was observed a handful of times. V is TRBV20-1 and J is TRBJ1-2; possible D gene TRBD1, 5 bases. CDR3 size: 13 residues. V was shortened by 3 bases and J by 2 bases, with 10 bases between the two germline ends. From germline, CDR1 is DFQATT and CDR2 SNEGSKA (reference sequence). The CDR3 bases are TGCAGTGCTAGGGTCTCAGGGAACTATGGCTACACCTTC. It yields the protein CSARVSGNYGYTF.

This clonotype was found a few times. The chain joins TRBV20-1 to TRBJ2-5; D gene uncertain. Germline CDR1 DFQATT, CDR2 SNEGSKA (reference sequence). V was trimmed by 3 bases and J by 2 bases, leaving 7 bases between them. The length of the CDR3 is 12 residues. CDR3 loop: CSASKGQETQYF. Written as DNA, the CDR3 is TGCAGTGCTAGTAAGGGTCAAGAGACCCAGTACTTC.

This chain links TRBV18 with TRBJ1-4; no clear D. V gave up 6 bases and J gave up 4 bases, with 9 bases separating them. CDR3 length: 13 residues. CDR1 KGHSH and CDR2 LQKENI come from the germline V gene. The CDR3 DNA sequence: TGTGCCAGCTCGCAGGAACGTAATGAAAAACTGTTTTTT. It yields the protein CASSQERNEKLFF.

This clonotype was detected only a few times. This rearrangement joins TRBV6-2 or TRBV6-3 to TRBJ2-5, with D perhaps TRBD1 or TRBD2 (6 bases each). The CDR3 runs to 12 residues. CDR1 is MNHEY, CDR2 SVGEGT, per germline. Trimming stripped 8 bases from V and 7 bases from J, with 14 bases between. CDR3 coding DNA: TGTGCCAGCTCTCTAAAGGGGGGGACCCAGTACTTC. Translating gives CASSLKGGTQYF.

The CDR3 loop reads CASSLNWLPGGELYQPQHF. CDR3 DNA: TGTGCCAGCAGCTTGAATTGGCTTCCCGGTGGGGAACTGTATCAGCCCCAGCATTTT. The chain combines TRBV5-8 with TRBJ1-5, with unresolved D. CDR1 is SGHTS and CDR2 is YDEGEE in the germline V gene. This CDR3 contains 19 residues. V lost 1 base, J lost 5 bases, and 25 bases lay in between. Full variable domain (rest looked up from reference TRBV5-8 and TRBJ1-5): EAGVTQSPTHLIKTRGQQATLRCSPISGHTSVYWYQQALGLGLQFLLWYDEGEERNRGNFPPRFSGRQFPNYSSELNVNALELEDSALYLCASSLNWLPGGELYQPQHFGDGTRLSIL.

CDR3 in DNA: TGCGCCAGCAGCACTCGGACAGCTACTCAGGCAAATGAGCAGTTCTTC. Protein sequence: CASSTRTATQANEQFF. The chain links TRBV5-1 to TRBJ2-5; possible D gene TRBD1, 6 bases. The J call may be incorrect, as the DNA end agrees better with TRBJ2-1. Germline CDR1 SGHRS, CDR2 YFSETQ. The CDR3 is made up of 16 amino acids.

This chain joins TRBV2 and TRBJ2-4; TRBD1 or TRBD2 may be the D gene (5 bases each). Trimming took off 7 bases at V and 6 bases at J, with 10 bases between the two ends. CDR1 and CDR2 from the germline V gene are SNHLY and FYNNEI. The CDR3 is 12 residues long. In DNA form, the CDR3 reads TGTGCCAGCAATTGGGACCCAAACATTCAGTACTTC. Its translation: CASNWDPNIQYF.

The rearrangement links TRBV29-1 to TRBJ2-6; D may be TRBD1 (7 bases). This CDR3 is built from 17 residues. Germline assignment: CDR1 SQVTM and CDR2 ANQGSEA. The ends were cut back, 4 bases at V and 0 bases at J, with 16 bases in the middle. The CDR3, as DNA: TGCAGCGTTGCCAACGCAGGGGGGCCCTCTGGGGCCAACGTCCTGACTTTC. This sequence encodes CSVANAGGPSGANVLTF.

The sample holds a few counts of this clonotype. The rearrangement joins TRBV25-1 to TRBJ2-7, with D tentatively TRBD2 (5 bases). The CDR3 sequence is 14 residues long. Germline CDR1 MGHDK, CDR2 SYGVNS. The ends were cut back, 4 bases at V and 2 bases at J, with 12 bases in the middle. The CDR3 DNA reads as TGTGCCAGCAGTGGGACCCAGACTACCTACGAGCAGTACTTC. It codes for CASSGTQTTYEQYF.

The CDR3 spells CSATRGSPYEQYF. The CDR3 DNA reads TGCAGTGCTACCAGGGGATCCCCCTACGAGCAGTACTTC. The chain carries TRBV20-1 and TRBJ2-7; TRBD1 might be the D (6 bases). The germline CDR1 and CDR2 sequences are DFQATT and SNEGSKA (reference sequence). Deletions cut 4 bases from V and 2 bases from J, with 12 bases between. CDR3 length: 13 residues.

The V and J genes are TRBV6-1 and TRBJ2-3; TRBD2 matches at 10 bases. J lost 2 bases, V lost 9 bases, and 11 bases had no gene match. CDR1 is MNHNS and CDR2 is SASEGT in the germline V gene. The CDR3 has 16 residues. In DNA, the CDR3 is TGTGCCAGTAGACCAAGCGGGAGGGGGCTCACAGATACGCAGTATTTT. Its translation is CASRPSGRGLTDTQYF.